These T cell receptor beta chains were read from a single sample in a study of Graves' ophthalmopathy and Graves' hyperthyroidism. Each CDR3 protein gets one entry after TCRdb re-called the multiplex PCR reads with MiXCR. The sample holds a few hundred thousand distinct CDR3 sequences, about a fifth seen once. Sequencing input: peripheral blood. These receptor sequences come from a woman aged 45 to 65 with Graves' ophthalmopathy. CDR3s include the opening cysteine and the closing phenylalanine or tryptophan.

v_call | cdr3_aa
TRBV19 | CASRFTEPSYNSPLHF
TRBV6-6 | CASRRLALGRNEQYF
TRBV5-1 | CASSLPPSGPTYEQYF
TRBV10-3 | CTISEPGTGALGETQYF
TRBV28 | CASSFLSTGTIARGTEAFF
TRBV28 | CASSWGRYEQYF
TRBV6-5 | CASTPGVGAFF
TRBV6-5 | CASSYGLPGTNIQETQYF
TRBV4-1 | CASSLVERNTEAFF
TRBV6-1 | CASSPAISGQLWSYTF
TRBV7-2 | CASSLEWAYNSPLHF
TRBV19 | CASSKRLETGNTGELFF
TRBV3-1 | CASSLGTDLGEQYF
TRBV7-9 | CASRADRGNSPLHF
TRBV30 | CAWTRRQETQYF
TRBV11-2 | CASSTAVRQNTGELFF
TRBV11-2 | CASSLVSSAPYEQYF
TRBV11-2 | CASSTGISGSRRF
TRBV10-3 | CAIADRNNQPQHF
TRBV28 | CASSLPPLDLEETEAFF
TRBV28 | CASSQIGAAGGWDTEAFF
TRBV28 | CATRGSNNQPQHF
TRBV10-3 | CAISQTDRPTEAFF
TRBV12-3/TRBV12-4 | CASSPGTGGYYGYTF
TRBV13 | CASSQGRTQETQYF
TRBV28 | CASSWGSGANVLTF
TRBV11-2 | CASSFRRLAGIGYEQYF
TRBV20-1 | CSARWARGPNTEAFF
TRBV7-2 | CASSLLGAHSYEQYF